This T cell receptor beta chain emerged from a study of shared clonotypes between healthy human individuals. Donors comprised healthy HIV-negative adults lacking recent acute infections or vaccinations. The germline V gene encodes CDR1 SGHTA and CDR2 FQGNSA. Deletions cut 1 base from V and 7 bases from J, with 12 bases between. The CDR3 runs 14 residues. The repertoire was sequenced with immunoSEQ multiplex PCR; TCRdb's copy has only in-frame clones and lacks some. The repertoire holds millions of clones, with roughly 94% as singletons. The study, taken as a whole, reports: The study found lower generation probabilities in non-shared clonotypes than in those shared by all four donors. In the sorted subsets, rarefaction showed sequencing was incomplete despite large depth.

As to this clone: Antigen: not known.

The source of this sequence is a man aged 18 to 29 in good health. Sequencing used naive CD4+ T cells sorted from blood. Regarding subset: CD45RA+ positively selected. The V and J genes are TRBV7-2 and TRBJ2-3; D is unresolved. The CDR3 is CASSLGGTLNTQYF. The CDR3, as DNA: TGTGCCAGCAGCTTAGGGGGAACACTAAATACGCAGTATTTT. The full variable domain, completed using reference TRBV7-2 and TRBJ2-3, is GAGVSQSPSNKVTEKGKDVELRCDPISGHTALYWYRQSLGQGLEFLIYFQGNSAPDKSGLPSDRFSAERTGGSVSTLTIQRTQQEDSAVYLCASSLGGTLNTQYFGPGTRLTVL.